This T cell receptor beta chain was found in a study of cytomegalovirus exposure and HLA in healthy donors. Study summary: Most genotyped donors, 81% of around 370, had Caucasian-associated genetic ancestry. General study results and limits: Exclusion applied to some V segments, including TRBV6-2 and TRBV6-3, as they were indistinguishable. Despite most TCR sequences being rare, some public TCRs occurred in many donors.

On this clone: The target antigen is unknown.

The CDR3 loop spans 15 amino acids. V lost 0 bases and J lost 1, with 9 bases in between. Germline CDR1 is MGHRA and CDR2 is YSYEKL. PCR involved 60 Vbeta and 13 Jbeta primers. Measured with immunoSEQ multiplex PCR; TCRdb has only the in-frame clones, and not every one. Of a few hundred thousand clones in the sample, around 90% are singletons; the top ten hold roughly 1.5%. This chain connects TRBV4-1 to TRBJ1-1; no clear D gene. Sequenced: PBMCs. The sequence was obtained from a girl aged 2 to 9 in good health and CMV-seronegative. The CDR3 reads CASSQDLRGNTEAFF. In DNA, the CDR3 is TGCGCCAGCAGCCAAGATCTTCGGGGGAACACTGAAGCTTTCTTT.